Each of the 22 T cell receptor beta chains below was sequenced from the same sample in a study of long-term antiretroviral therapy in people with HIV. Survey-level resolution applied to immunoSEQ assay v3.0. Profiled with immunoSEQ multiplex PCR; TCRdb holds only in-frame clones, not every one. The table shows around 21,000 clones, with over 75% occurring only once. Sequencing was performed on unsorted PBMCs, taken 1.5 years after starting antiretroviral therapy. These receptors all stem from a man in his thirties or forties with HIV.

The DNA for the CDR3 is TGTGCCAGCAGCACGCGACAGGCTAACTATGGCTACACCTTC. It encodes CASSTRQANYGYTF. The V gene is TRBV5-4, the J gene TRBJ1-2; tentative D call: TRBD1 (6 bases). Trimming left V 4 bases short and J 0 bases short, with 10 bases between. The CDR3 length is 14 residues. The germline V gene has CDR1 SGHNT and CDR2 YYREEE (reference sequence). Full variable domain (rest looked up from reference TRBV5-4 and TRBJ1-2): ETGVTQSPTHLIKTRGQQVTLRCSSQSGHNTVSWYQQALGQGPQFIFQYYREEENGRGNFPPRFSGLQFPNYSSELNVNALELDDSALYLCASSTRQANYGYTFGSGTRLTVV.

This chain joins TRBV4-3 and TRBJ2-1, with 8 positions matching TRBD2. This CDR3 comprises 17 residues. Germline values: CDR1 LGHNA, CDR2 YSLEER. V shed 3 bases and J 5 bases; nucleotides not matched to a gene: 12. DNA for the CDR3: TGCGCCAGCAGCCAGTTCCGGAGCGGGAGAGTAAACAATGAGCAGTTCTTC. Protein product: CASSQFRSGRVNNEQFF.

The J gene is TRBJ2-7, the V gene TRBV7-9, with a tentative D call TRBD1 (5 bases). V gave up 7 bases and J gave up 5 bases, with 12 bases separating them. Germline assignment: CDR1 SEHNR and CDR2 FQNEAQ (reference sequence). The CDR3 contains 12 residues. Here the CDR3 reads CASKGNVNEQYF. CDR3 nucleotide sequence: TGTGCCAGCAAGGGGAATGTTAACGAGCAGTACTTC.

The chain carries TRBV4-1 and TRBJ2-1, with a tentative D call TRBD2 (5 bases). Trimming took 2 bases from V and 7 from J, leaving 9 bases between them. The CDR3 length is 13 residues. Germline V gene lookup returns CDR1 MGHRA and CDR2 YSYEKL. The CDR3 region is CASSQIGRNEQFF. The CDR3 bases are TGCGCCAGCAGCCAAATAGGGAGAAATGAGCAGTTCTTC.

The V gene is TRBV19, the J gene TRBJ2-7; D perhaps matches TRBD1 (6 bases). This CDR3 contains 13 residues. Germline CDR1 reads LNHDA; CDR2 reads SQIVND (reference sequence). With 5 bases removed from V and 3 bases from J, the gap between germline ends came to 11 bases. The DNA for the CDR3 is TGTGCCAGTAGTGGCCGGGACAACTACGAGCAGTACTTC. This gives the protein CASSGRDNYEQYF.

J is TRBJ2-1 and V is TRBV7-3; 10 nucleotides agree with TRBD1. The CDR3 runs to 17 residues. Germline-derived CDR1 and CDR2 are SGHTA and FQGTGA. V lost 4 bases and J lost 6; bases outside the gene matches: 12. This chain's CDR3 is CASSYKGGQGLSNEQFF. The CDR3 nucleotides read TGTGCCAGCAGCTACAAGGGGGGACAGGGGTTGAGCAATGAGCAGTTCTTC.

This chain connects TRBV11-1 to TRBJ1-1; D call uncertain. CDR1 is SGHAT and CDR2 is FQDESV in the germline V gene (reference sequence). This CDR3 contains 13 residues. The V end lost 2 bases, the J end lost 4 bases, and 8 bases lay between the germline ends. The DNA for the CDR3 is TGTGCCAGCAGCTTACTTCTAAGCACTGAAGCTTTCTTT. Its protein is CASSLLLSTEAFF.

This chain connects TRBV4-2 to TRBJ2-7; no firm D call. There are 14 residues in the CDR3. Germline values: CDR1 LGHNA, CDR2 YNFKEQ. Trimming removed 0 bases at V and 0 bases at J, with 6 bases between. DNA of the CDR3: TGTGCCAGCAGCCAAGACCCCACCTCCTACGAGCAGTACTTC. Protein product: CASSQDPTSYEQYF.

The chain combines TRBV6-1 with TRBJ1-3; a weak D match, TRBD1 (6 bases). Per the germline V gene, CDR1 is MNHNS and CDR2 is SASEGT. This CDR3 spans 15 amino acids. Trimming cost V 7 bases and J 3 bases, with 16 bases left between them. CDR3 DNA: TGTGCCAGCACCCCGTCGGGGGGCGTTGGAAACACCATATATTTT. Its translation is CASTPSGGVGNTIYF.

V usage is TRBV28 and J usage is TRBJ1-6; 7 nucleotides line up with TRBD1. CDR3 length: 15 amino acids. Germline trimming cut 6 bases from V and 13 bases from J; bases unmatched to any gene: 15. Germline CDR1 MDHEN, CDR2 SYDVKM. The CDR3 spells CASRNPQGGSGPLHF. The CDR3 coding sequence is TGTGCCAGCAGAAACCCCCAGGGGGGATCAGGGCCCCTCCACTTT.

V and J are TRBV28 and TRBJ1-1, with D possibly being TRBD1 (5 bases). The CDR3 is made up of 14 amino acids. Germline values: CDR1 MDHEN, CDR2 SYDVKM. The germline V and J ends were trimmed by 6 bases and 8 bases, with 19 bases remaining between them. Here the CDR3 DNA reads TGTGCCAGCAGAGTCAGCACAGGACTAAGGGAAGCTTTCTTT. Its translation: CASRVSTGLREAFF. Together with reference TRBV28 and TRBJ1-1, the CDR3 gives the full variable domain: DVKVTQSSRYLVKRTGEKVFLECVQDMDHENMFWYRQDPGLGLRLIYFSYDVKMKEKGDIPEGYSVSREKKERFSLILESASTNQTSMYLCASRVSTGLREAFFGQGTRLTVV.

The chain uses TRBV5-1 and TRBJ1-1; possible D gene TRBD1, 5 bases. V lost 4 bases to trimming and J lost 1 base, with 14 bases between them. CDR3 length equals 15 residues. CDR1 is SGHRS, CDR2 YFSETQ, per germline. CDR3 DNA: TGCGCCAGCAGCCTCACGGGACGTGGGAACACTGAAGCTTTCTTT. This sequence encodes CASSLTGRGNTEAFF. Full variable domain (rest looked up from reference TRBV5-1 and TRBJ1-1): KAGVTQTPRYLIKTRGQQVTLSCSPISGHRSVSWYQQTPGQGLQFLFEYFSETQRNKGNFPGRFSGRQFSNSRSEMNVSTLELGDSALYLCASSLTGRGNTEAFFGQGTRLTVV.

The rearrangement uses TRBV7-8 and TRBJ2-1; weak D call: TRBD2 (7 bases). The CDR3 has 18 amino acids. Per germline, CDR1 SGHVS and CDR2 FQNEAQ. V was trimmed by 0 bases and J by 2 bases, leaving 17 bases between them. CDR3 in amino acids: CASSLAGALAETYNEQFF. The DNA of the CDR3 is TGTGCCAGCAGCTTAGCGGGGGCGCTAGCGGAAACCTACAATGAGCAGTTCTTC.

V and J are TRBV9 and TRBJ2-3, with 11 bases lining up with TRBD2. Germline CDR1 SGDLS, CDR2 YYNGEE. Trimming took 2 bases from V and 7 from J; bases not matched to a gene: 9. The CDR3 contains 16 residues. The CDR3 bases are TGTGCCAGCAGCGTGGAGGAGGCTAGCGGGGGGAATACGCAGTATTTT. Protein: CASSVEEASGGNTQYF.

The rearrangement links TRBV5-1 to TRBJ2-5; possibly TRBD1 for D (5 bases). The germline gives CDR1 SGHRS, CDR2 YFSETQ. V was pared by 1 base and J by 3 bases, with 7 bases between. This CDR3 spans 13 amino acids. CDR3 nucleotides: TGCGCCAGCAGCTTGCAGGGAAAAGAGACCCAGTACTTC. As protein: CASSLQGKETQYF.

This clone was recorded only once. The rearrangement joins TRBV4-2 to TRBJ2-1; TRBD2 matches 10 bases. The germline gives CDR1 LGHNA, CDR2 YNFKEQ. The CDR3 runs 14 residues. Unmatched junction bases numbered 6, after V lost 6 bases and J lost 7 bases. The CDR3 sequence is CASSASGGGNEQFF. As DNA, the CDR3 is TGTGCCAGCAGTGCCAGCGGGGGGGGTAATGAGCAGTTCTTC.

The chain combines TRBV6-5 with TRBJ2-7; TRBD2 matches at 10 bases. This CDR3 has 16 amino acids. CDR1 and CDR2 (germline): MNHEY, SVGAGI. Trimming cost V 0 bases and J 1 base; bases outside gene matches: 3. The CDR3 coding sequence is TGTGCCAGCAGTTACTCCCTAGCGGGGGAGTCCTACGAGCAGTACTTC. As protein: CASSYSLAGESYEQYF.

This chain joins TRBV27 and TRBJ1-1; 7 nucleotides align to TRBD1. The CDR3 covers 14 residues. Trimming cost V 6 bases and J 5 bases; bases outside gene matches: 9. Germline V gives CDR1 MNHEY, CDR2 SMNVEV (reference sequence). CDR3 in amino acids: CASSLTGAATEAFF. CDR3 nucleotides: TGTGCCAGCAGCCTAACAGGGGCGGCGACTGAAGCTTTCTTT.

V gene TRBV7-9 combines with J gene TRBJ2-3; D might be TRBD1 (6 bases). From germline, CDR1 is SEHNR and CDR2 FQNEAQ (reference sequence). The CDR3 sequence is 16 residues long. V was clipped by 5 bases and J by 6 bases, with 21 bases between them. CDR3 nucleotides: TGTGCCAGCAGCCCCGGGGACACGGGCTACAGTGATACGCAGTATTTT. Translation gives CASSPGDTGYSDTQYF.

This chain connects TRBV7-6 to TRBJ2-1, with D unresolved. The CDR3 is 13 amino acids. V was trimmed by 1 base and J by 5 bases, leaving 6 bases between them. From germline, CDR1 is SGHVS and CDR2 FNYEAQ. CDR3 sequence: CASSLGLDNEQFF. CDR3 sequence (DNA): TGTGCCAGCAGCTTAGGCCTCGACAATGAGCAGTTCTTC.

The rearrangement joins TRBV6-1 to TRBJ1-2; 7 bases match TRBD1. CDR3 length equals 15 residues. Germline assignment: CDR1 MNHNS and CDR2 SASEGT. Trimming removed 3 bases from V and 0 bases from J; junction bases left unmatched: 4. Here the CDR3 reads CASSDMTGPNYGYTF. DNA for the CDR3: TGTGCCAGCAGTGACATGACAGGGCCTAACTATGGCTACACCTTC.

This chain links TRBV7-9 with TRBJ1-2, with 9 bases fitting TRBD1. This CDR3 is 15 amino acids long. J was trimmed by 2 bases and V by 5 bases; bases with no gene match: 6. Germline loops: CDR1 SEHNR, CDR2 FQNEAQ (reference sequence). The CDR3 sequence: CASSPGDRVNYGYTF. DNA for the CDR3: TGTGCCAGCAGCCCAGGGGACAGGGTAAACTATGGCTACACCTTC.